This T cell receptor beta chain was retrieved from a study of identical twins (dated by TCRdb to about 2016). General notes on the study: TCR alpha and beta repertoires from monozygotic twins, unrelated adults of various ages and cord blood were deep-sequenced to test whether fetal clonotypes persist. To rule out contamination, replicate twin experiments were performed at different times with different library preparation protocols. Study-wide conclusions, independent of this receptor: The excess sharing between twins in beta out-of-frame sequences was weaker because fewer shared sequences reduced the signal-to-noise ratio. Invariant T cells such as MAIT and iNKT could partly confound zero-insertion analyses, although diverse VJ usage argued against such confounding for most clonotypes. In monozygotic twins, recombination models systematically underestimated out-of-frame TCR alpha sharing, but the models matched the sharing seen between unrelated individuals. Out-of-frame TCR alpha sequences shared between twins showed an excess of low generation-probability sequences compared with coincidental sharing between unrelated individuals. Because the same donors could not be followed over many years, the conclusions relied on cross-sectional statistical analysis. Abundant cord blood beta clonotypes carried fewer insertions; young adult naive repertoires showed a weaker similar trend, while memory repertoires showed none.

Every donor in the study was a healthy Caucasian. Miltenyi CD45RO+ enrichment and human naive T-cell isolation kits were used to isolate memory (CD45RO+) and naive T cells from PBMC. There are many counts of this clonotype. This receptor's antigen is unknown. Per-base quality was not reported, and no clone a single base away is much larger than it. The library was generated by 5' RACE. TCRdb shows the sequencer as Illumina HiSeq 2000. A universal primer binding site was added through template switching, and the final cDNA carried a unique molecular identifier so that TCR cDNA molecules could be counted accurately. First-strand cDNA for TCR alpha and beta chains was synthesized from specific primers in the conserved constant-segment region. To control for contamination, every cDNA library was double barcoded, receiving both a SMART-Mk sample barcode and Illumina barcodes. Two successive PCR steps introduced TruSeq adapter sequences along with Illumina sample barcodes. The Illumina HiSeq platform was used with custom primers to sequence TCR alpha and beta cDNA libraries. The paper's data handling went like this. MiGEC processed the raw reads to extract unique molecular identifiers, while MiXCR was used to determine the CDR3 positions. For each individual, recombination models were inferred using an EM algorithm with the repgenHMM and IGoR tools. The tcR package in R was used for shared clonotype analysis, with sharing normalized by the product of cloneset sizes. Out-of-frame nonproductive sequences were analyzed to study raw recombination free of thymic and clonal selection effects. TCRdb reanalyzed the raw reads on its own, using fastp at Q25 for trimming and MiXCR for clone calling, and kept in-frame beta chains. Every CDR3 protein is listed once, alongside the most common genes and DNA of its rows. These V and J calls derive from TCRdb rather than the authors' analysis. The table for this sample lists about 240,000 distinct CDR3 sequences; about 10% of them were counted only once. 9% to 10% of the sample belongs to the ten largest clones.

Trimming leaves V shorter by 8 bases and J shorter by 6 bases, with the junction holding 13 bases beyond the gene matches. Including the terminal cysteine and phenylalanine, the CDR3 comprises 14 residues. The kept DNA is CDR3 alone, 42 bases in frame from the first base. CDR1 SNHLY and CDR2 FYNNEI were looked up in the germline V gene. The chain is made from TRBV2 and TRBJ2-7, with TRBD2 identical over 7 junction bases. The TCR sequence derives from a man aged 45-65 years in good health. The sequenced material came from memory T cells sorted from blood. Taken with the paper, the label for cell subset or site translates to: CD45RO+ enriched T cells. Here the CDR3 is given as CASGLGGELGEQYF. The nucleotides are TGTGCCAGCGGGCTTGGGGGGGAATTAGGCGAGCAGTACTTC.